This T cell receptor (beta chain) was observed in a study of PD-1 blockade in classical Hodgkin lymphoma. Study results and caveats: Newly diagnosed patients reportedly trailed healthy donors in baseline TCR diversity.

In the case of this clone: What it recognizes is unknown.

V lost 3 bases to trimming and J lost 3 bases; unmatched junction nucleotides: 4. The length of the CDR3 is 15 residues. Germline CDR1 LGHNA, CDR2 YSLEER. The time point denotes: newly diagnosed, previously untreated cHL patient sample. Thawed PBMCs were the source of CD4+ T cells, purified by magnetic negative selection. Acting as the comparison were PBMCs from newly diagnosed, untreated classical Hodgkin lymphoma. This table comes from immunoSEQ multiplex PCR, and its TCRdb copy is limited to in-frame clones, with some not included. This table holds 15,000 to 17,000 clones, around 84% found once. This clonotype was sampled from a human donor with classical Hodgkin lymphoma. V gene TRBV4-3 combines with J gene TRBJ2-3, with 9 bases fitting TRBD2. Specimen: CD4+ T cells from blood. CDR3 loop: CASSQSGRTTDTQYF. The DNA for the CDR3 is TGCGCCAGCAGCCAGAGCGGGAGGACGACAGATACGCAGTATTTT.